The 32 T cell receptor beta chains below come from one sample, sequenced in a study of regulatory T cells in long-lasting Graves disease. Regarding time point: persistent/refractory GD, antithyroid drugs over 5 years with positive TRAb. Making the TCR library involved RNA that had been extracted from PBMCs. For TCR beta, libraries came from iRepertoire HTBI primers and Arm-PCR of CDR3 regions. MiXCR was run by TCRdb on the multiplex PCR reads, yielding one entry per CDR3 protein. The sample has hundreds of thousands of distinct CDR3 sequences; 25% to 35% are singletons. The source was peripheral blood mononuclear cells (PBMCs), collected when the disease was refractory, from a patient treated with antithyroid drugs. Receptor source: a female donor with Graves disease.

The J gene is TRBJ1-5, the V gene TRBV28; a possible D gene is TRBD1 (5 bases). Trimming pared 4 bases from V and 2 bases from J, leaving 15 bases between. The CDR3 contains 16 residues. CDR1 and CDR2 (germline): MDHEN, SYDVKM. The CDR3 loop reads CASSSPEGLGNQPQHF. CDR3 bases: TGTGCCAGCAGTTCCCCCGAGGGGCTCGGCAATCAGCCCCAGCATTTT. The whole variable domain, filled in from reference TRBV28 and TRBJ1-5, reads DVKVTQSSRYLVKRTGEKVFLECVQDMDHENMFWYRQDPGLGLRLIYFSYDVKMKEKGDIPEGYSVSREKKERFSLILESASTNQTSMYLCASSSPEGLGNQPQHFGDGTRLSIL.

This clonotype was counted only a few times. V gene TRBV7-8 combines with J gene TRBJ2-7; D may be TRBD2 (6 bases). Trimming stripped 2 bases from V and 0 bases from J, with 8 bases between. The CDR3 length is 14 residues. CDR1 SGHVS and CDR2 FQNEAQ come from the germline V gene. This CDR3 is CASSLRRDSYEQYF. The CDR3 DNA follows: TGTGCCAGCAGCTTAAGGCGGGACTCCTACGAGCAGTACTTC.

In the case of this clonotype: Its ends do not fully match the called genes, so a read error is possible. This chain joins TRBV12-5 and TRBJ2-3; no firm D call. The CDR3 has 13 amino acids. In germline, CDR1 is LGHNT, CDR2 FRNRAP. CDR3 amino acids: CASALGGTDTQYF. CDR3 nucleotides: TGTGCTAGTGCTTTGGGCGGAACAGATACGCAGTATTTT.

This chain joins TRBV13 and TRBJ1-2, with D possibly being TRBD1 (6 bases). From germline, CDR1 is PRHDT and CDR2 FYEKMQ (reference sequence). Between the trimmed V and J ends, which lost 5 bases and 10 bases, there was a span of 14 bases. This CDR3 contains 12 residues. This CDR3 is CASSLTGLDYTF. In DNA form, the CDR3 reads TGTGCCAGCAGCCTTACAGGGTTAGACTACACCTTC.

This clonotype was seen only a few times. The chain joins TRBV18 to TRBJ2-1; D remains unclear. The CDR3 is 13 residues long. In germline, CDR1 is KGHSH, CDR2 LQKENI. Trimming took 3 bases from V and 5 from J, leaving 8 bases between them. CDR3 region: CASSPRKNNEQFF. DNA of the CDR3: TGTGCCAGCTCACCCCGGAAGAACAATGAGCAGTTCTTC.

The rearrangement uses TRBV5-1 and TRBJ1-2; no firm D call. Trimming cost V 0 bases and J 8 bases, with 17 bases left between them. Germline CDR1 is SGHRS and CDR2 is YFSETQ. This CDR3 is built from 15 residues. The CDR3 loop is CASSLDPTGSLGYTF. The CDR3 DNA reads as TGCGCCAGCAGCTTGGACCCGACGGGGTCCTTAGGCTACACCTTC.

This clonotype was found many times. The rearrangement links TRBV6-1 to TRBJ2-5; the D gene is possibly TRBD2 (5 bases). Per germline, CDR1 MNHNS and CDR2 SASEGT. The CDR3 covers 15 residues. Trimming shortened V by 7 bases and J by 4 bases, and 19 bases separated the two germline ends. The CDR3 protein is CASTLAPDAGETQYF. The CDR3 DNA reads as TGTGCCAGCACCTTAGCTCCCGACGCGGGAGAGACCCAGTACTTC.

This clonotype was seen many times. The gene calls are TRBV7-3 and TRBJ2-7, with TRBD2 matching over 9 bases. The CDR3 runs to 13 residues. The germline gives CDR1 SGHTA, CDR2 FQGTGA. Germline trimming cut 4 bases from V and 4 bases from J; bases unmatched to any gene: 2. For the CDR3, the DNA is TGTGCCAGCAGCTCAGCGGGAGGTTACGAGCAGTACTTC. Translated, it gives CASSSAGGYEQYF.

Concerning this clonotype itself: A far larger clone is off by one base, so a read error is likely. V is TRBV28 and J is TRBJ2-5; 11 nucleotides align to TRBD2. The CDR3 is 17 amino acids. CDR1 and CDR2 (germline): MDHEN, SYDVKM. The DNA for the CDR3 is TGTGCCAGCAGCTTAGTGGGACTAGCGGAGAACCAAGAGACCCGGTACTTC. Translation gives CASSLVGLAENQETRYF. Drawing the rest from reference TRBV28 and TRBJ2-5, the complete variable domain is DVKVTQSSRYLVKRTGEKVFLECVQDMDHENMFWYRQDPGLGLRLIYFSYDVKMKEKGDIPEGYSVSREKKERFSLILESASTNQTSMYLCASSLVGLAENQETRYFGPGTRLLVL.

This clonotype has just a few counts. The rearrangement links TRBV12-3 or TRBV12-4 to TRBJ2-7; D ambiguous. V dropped 6 bases and J dropped 2 bases, with 14 bases sitting between them. There are 14 residues in the CDR3. The DNA for the CDR3 is TGTGCCAGCAGCTTCCGGGCGGCAGCCTACGAGCAGTACTTC. It translates to CASSFRAAAYEQYF.

The rearrangement links TRBV4-1 to TRBJ1-1; 9 positions match TRBD1. This CDR3 region has 18 residues. From germline, CDR1 is MGHRA and CDR2 YSYEKL. The J segment lost 5 bases and the V segment lost 4 bases, leaving 17 bases of the junction unmatched. The CDR3 bases are TGCGCCAGCAGCCTCAAGATGGACAGGGGAAATGTTTGGACTGAAGCTTTCTTT. It encodes CASSLKMDRGNVWTEAFF.

The chain has TRBV29-1 and TRBJ2-2; D unresolved. The germline V gene encodes CDR1 SQVTM and CDR2 ANQGSEA. The CDR3 contains 13 residues. Trimming cost V 4 bases and J 8 bases, with 14 bases left between them. CDR3 region: CSVGQPAVGELFF. CDR3 bases: TGCAGCGTTGGGCAGCCTGCTGTTGGGGAGCTGTTTTTT.

CDR3 region: CASSVSRSTDTQYF. CDR3 nucleotide sequence: TGTGCCAGCAGTGTTAGCCGCAGCACAGATACGCAGTATTTT. V usage is TRBV12-3 or TRBV12-4 and J usage is TRBJ2-3; D is unclear. The CDR3 is 14 amino acids. The V and J ends lost 5 bases and 0 bases respectively, with 9 bases between them.

This clonotype was detected only a few times. The V gene is TRBV27, the J gene TRBJ1-1; D might be TRBD1 (6 bases). The CDR3 totals 13 residues. V lost 2 bases and J lost 8, with 12 bases in between. Germline CDR1 is MNHEY and CDR2 is SMNVEV (reference sequence). The CDR3 region is CASSLPGGNEAFF. CDR3 nucleotide sequence: TGTGCCAGCAGTTTACCGGGGGGCAACGAAGCTTTCTTT.

J is TRBJ1-6 and V is TRBV30, with 8 bases identical to TRBD1. Germline V gene sequence: CDR1 GTSNPN, CDR2 SVGIG (reference sequence). Unmatched junction bases numbered 11, after V lost 8 bases and J lost 5 bases. This CDR3 is 15 amino acids long. The CDR3 protein is CASKGQDFNNSPLHF. Written as DNA, the CDR3 is TGTGCCAGCAAGGGACAGGACTTCAATAATTCACCCCTCCACTTT.

This clonotype turned up a few times. V usage is TRBV6-1 and J usage is TRBJ1-4; unclear D gene. Germline assignment: CDR1 MNHNS and CDR2 SASEGT. The CDR3 is 14 amino acids. Trimming shortened V by 6 bases and J by 7 bases, and 15 bases separated the two germline ends. Here the CDR3 DNA reads TGTGCCAGCAGGACCGGTGACCCCGGTGAAAAACTGTTTTTT. Its translation is CASRTGDPGEKLFF.

The chain carries TRBV4-1 and TRBJ1-2; 7 bases are a match to TRBD1. Looked up from germline, CDR1 is MGHRA and CDR2 is YSYEKL. With 0 bases clipped from V and 5 bases from J, the junction kept 9 bases outside the gene matches. The CDR3 has 16 residues. The chain's CDR3 is CASSQDRDRRSYGYTF. The CDR3 bases are TGCGCCAGCAGCCAAGATCGGGACAGACGATCTTATGGCTACACCTTC.

The chain uses TRBV7-9 and TRBJ2-4; TRBD2 matches 8 bases. With 5 bases clipped from V and 1 base from J, the junction kept 7 bases outside the gene matches. The CDR3 spans 16 residues. The germline CDR1 and CDR2 sequences are SEHNR and FQNEAQ (reference sequence). CDR3 sequence (DNA): TGTGCCAGCAGCATAACTAGCGGTCTTGCCAAAAACATTCAGTACTTC. Its protein product is CASSITSGLAKNIQYF.

The chain recombines TRBV14 with TRBJ2-4; D is unclear. V was cut by 1 base and J by 1 base, with 17 bases left in between. The length of the CDR3 is 18 residues. Germline CDR1 and CDR2: SGHDN and FVKESK. The CDR3 is CASSQAHILGGAKNIQYF. In DNA, the CDR3 is TGTGCCAGCAGCCAAGCCCACATATTGGGTGGTGCCAAAAACATTCAGTACTTC.

The chain carries TRBV30 and TRBJ1-2; D remains unclear. CDR1 and CDR2 (germline): GTSNPN, SVGIG (reference sequence). The CDR3 extends over 13 amino acids. Trimming shortened V by 0 bases and J by 4 bases, and 9 bases separated the two germline ends. CDR3 residues: CAWSVNVPYGYTF. In DNA form, the CDR3 reads TGTGCCTGGAGTGTGAACGTCCCCTATGGCTACACCTTC. Using reference TRBV30 and TRBJ1-2 for the parts outside the CDR3, the full variable domain is SQTIHQWPATLVQPVGSPLSLECTVEGTSNPNLYWYRQAAGRGLQLLFYSVGIGQISSEVPQNLSASRPQDRQFILSSKKLLLSDSGFYLCAWSVNVPYGYTFGSGTRLTVV.

The chain combines TRBV20-1 with TRBJ2-3, with D possibly being TRBD2 (5 bases). The CDR3 contains 12 residues. Per germline, CDR1 DFQATT and CDR2 SNEGSKA (reference sequence). V was cut by 1 base and J by 6 bases, with 8 bases left in between. The CDR3 here is CSARGLADTQYF. CDR3 bases: TGCAGTGCTAGAGGTCTAGCCGATACGCAGTATTTT.

In its sample, this clonotype was seen a few times. The gene calls are TRBV19 and TRBJ1-2; TRBD1 aligns across 9 bases. Per germline, CDR1 LNHDA and CDR2 SQIVND (reference sequence). The CDR3 totals 14 residues. V lost 7 bases, J lost 7 bases, and 10 bases stayed unmatched. The CDR3 region has the DNA TGTGCCAGTAAGGGACCGGGACAGGGTTTTGGCTACACCTTC. Its translation is CASKGPGQGFGYTF.

The V and J genes are TRBV9 and TRBJ2-2; D not resolved. The CDR3 contains 15 residues. Trimming removed 1 base from V and 7 bases from J, with 14 bases in between. Germline V gene sequence: CDR1 SGDLS, CDR2 YYNGEE. The CDR3 bases are TGTGCCAGCAGCGTATTAAGGGATTCCGTCGGGGAGCTGTTTTTT. Translation gives CASSVLRDSVGELFF.

This clonotype was seen a few times. This chain uses TRBV15 with TRBJ1-2; 7 bases map to TRBD1. CDR1 LNHNV and CDR2 YYDKDF come from the germline V gene (reference sequence). After removal of 4 bases from V and 6 bases from J, the junction contained 8 bases not matched to a gene. This CDR3 has 14 amino acids. The CDR3: CATSKRAGTDGYTF. The CDR3 DNA follows: TGTGCCACCAGCAAACGCGCAGGGACAGATGGCTACACCTTC.

The table lists this clonotype with a few counts. The CDR3, as DNA: TGTGCCAGCAGCCAGGTGAGGGCTGAAGCTTTCTTT. Residues: CASSQVRAEAFF. The chain joins TRBV3-1 to TRBJ1-1; D is unclear. The V and J ends lost 3 bases and 6 bases respectively, with 8 bases between them. CDR3 length equals 12 residues. The germline gives CDR1 LGHDT, CDR2 YNNKEL (reference sequence).

Only a few counts were recorded for this clonotype. V usage is TRBV30 and J usage is TRBJ2-7, with D hard to call. Germline V CDR1 and CDR2: GTSNPN, SVGIG (reference sequence). Trimming removed 6 bases at V and 2 bases at J, with 17 bases between. This CDR3 spans 14 amino acids. The CDR3 region is CACNTETNPYEQYF. The CDR3 bases are TGTGCCTGTAACACGGAGACGAACCCCTACGAGCAGTACTTC.

The table lists this clonotype with a few counts. The rearrangement joins TRBV7-2 to TRBJ2-5; 12 bases line up with TRBD2. The germline V gene has CDR1 SGHTA and CDR2 FQGNSA. V dropped 6 bases and J dropped 5; count of bases not matched to a gene: 16. The CDR3 is made up of 18 amino acids. The CDR3 nucleotides are TGTGCCAGCAGGGGAAGTGGAAACCTAGCGGGAGGGCCGGAGACCCAGTACTTC. Protein: CASRGSGNLAGGPETQYF. Full variable domain (remainder filled in from reference TRBV7-2 and TRBJ2-5): GAGVSQSPSNKVTEKGKDVELRCDPISGHTALYWYRQSLGQGLEFLIYFQGNSAPDKSGLPSDRFSAERTGGSVSTLTIQRTQQEDSAVYLCASRGSGNLAGGPETQYFGPGTRLLVL.

The rearrangement uses TRBV29-1 and TRBJ2-1, with 8 nucleotides matching TRBD1. CDR1 is SQVTM, CDR2 ANQGSEA, per germline. There are 16 residues in the CDR3. With 0 bases clipped from V and 4 bases from J, the junction kept 8 bases outside the gene matches. DNA for the CDR3: TGCAGCGTTGAAGAAGGACAGGGAACGGCTTACAATGAGCAGTTCTTC. It yields the protein CSVEEGQGTAYNEQFF.

This clonotype was recorded a few times. V is TRBV6-1 and J is TRBJ1-1; D unresolved. The CDR3 runs 14 residues. Germline loops: CDR1 MNHNS, CDR2 SASEGT. V was shortened by 3 bases and J by 2 bases, with 10 bases between the two germline ends. The DNA for the CDR3 is TGTGCCAGCAGTGATCTGGGTATCAACACTGAAGCTTTCTTT. Translated: CASSDLGINTEAFF.

The chain combines TRBV19 with TRBJ1-1, with unresolved D. Germline V gene sequence: CDR1 LNHDA, CDR2 SQIVND (reference sequence). The CDR3 has 14 amino acids. Trimming took 4 bases from V and 1 from J, leaving 10 bases between them. The CDR3 sequence is CASSTTTGNTEAFF. Here the CDR3 DNA reads TGTGCCAGTAGTACCACCACGGGGAACACTGAAGCTTTCTTT.

This clonotype was seen more than once but under ten times. The chain has TRBV5-1 and TRBJ2-7; D gene uncertain. The CDR3 consists of 12 residues. Germline V gene data show CDR1 as SGHRS and CDR2 as YFSETQ. The V end lost 3 bases, the J end lost 4 bases, and 8 bases lay between the germline ends. CDR3 sequence: CASSSNRYEQYF. In DNA form, the CDR3 reads TGCGCCAGCAGCTCAAACCGATACGAGCAGTACTTC.

The chain is built from TRBV20-1 and TRBJ1-1, with TRBD1 matching over 9 bases. The junction had 4 bases not matched to a gene; V was cut back by 1 base and J by 10 bases. CDR3 length: 12 amino acids. CDR1 and CDR2 (germline): DFQATT, SNEGSKA (reference sequence). The CDR3 DNA is TGCAGTGCTAGAGTCTCGGACAGGGGAGCTTTCTTT. It translates to CSARVSDRGAFF.